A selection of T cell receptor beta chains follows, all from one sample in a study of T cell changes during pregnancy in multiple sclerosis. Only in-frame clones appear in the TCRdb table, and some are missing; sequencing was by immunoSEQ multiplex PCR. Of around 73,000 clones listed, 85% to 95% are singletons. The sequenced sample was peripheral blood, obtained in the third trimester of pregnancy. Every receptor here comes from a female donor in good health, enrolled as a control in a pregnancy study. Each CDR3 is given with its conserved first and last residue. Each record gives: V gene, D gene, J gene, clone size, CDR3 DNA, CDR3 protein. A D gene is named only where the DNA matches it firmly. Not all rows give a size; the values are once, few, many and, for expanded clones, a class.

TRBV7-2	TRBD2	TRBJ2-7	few	TGTGCCAGCAGCCCGACTAGCGGGGGGACCTACGAGCAGTACTTC	CASSPTSGGTYEQYF
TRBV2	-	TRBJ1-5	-	TGTGCCAGCGAAGGACAGATTAATCAGCCCCAGCATTTT	CASEGQINQPQHF
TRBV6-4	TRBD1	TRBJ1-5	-	TGTGCCAGCACGAACAGGGGAGAGGACAATCAGCCCCAGCATTTT	CASTNRGEDNQPQHF
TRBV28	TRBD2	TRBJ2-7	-	TGTGCCAGCAGTCACTGGACTAGAGGGAGGTACGAGCAGTACTTC	CASSHWTRGRYEQYF
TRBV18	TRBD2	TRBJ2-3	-	TGTGCCAGCTCACGGGACTACACAGATACGCAGTATTTT	CASSRDYTDTQYF
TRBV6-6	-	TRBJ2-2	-	TGTGCCAGCAGTTACGGACTCGGGGAGCTGTTTTTT	CASSYGLGELFF
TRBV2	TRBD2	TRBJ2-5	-	TGTGCCAGCATACAAAACCCGGGACTAGAAGAGACCCAGTACTTC	CASIQNPGLEETQYF
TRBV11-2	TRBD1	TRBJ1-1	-	TGTGCCAGCAGGACAGGGCTTACTGAAGCTTTCTTT	CASRTGLTEAFF
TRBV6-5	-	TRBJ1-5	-	TGTGCCAGCAGTTATGGGAGGGAAACGAATCAGCCCCAGCATTTT	CASSYGRETNQPQHF
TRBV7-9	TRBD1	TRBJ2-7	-	TGTGCCAGCAGTTCACAGGGGTCTGATAGGTACTTC	CASSSQGSDRYF
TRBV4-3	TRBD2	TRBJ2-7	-	TGCGCCAGCAGCCCCGGGGGGGGGTACGAGCAGTACTTC	CASSPGGGYEQYF
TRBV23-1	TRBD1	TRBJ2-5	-	TGCGCCAGCAGTCAACGCGAAAGTATCCGGGACAGGGGGCAAGAGACCCAGTACTTC	CASSQRESIRDRGQETQYF
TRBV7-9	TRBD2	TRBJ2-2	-	TGTGCCAGCAGCCCCACCGGACTAGCAACCGGGGAGCTGTTTTTT	CASSPTGLATGELFF
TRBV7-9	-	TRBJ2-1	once	TGTGCCAGCAGCCCCCCCGGGACACCCCAATACAATGAGCAGTTCTTC	CASSPPGTPQYNEQFF
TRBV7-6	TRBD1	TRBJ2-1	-	TGTGCCAGCAGCGTAGACTGGACAGGGGGCTCCAATGAGCAGTTCTTC	CASSVDWTGGSNEQFF
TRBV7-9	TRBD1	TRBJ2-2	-	TGTGCCAGCAGCGCATCATGGGCAGGGGGCATTGTAACCGGGGAGCTGTTTTTT	CASSASWAGGIVTGELFF
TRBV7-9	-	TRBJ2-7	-	TGTGCCAGCAGCTTTGCGGGGGCTAGCTACGAGCAGTACTTC	CASSFAGASYEQYF
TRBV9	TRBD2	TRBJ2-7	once	TGTGCCAGCAGCACAGGACTAGCGCGAAGCTCCTACGAGCAGTACTTC	CASSTGLARSSYEQYF
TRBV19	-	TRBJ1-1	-	TGTGCCAGTAGTATCGGAGGGGATCGCGCAGCTTTCTTT	CASSIGGDRAAFF
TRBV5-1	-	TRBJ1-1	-	TGCGCCAGTCTTCAAGGGCAGGGGAACACTGAAGCTTTCTTT	CASLQGQGNTEAFF
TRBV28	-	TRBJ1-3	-	TGTGCCAGCAGTTTATCCCAGGTTGGAAACACCATATATTTT	CASSLSQVGNTIYF
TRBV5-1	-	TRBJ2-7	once	TGCGCCAGCAGCTTGGAGGAGGGCGCGTACGAGCAGTACTTC	CASSLEEGAYEQYF
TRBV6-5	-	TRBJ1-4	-	TGTGCCAGCAGTTACTCTCAGGGGATGAATGAAAAACTGTTTTTT	CASSYSQGMNEKLFF
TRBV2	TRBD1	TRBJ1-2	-	TGTGCCAGCAGTGCAACAAACCAGGGGGCGGACTATGGCTACACCTTC	CASSATNQGADYGYTF
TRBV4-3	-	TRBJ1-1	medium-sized	TGCGCCAGCAGCCAAAATATGGGGCTTGAAGCTTTCTTT	CASSQNMGLEAFF
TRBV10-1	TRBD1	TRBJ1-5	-	TGCGCCAGCAGACCCGGGACAGGGGGATGGGGGGGCAATCAGCCCCAGCATTTT	CASRPGTGGWGGNQPQHF
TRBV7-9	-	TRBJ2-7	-	TGTGCCAGCAGCTTATTCGGGGGGGGGACAGCCTACGAGCAGTACTTC	CASSLFGGGTAYEQYF
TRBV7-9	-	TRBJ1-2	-	TGTGCCAGCAGCTTAGTTGGGCCCCGCAGGGGCTACACCTTC	CASSLVGPRRGYTF
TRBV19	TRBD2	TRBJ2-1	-	TGTGCCAGTAGTATAGATCGGGGACTAGCGGGAGACTACAATGAGCAGTTCTTC	CASSIDRGLAGDYNEQFF
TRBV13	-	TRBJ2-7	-	TGTGCCAGCAGCTTACAGGGAACCTACGAGCAGTACTTC	CASSLQGTYEQYF
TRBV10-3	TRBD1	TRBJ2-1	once	TGTGCCATCAGACGGGACAGGACCTACAATGAGCAGTTCTTC	CAIRRDRTYNEQFF
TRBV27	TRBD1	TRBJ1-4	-	TGTGCCAGCAGTTTATTAGGGGGCGCGCCTAATGAAAAACTGTTTTTT	CASSLLGGAPNEKLFF
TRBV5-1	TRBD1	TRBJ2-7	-	TGCGCCAGCAGCTTAGGACAGGGGCGCTACGAGCAGTACTTC	CASSLGQGRYEQYF
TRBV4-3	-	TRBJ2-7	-	TGCGCCAGCAGCCAAGATCCCCAGGCCTACGAGCAGTACTTC	CASSQDPQAYEQYF
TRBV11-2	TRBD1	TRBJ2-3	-	TGTGCCAGCAGTCTCGGACAGGCAGATACGCAGTATTTT	CASSLGQADTQYF
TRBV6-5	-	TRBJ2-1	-	TGTGCCAGCAGTCGAGGTTACAATGAGCAGTTCTTC	CASSRGYNEQFF
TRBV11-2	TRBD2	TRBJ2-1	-	TGTGCCAGCAGCCCCACTAGCGTCCTCTACAATGAGCAGTTCTTC	CASSPTSVLYNEQFF
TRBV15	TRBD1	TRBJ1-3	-	TGTGCCACCAGCAGAGATCATCCAGGGGGCTCTGGAAACACCATATATTTT	CATSRDHPGGSGNTIYF
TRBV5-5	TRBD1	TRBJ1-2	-	TGTGCCAGCAGCTCGTACGAGACAGGGATGGACGGCTACACCTTC	CASSSYETGMDGYTF
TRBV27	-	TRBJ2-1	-	TGTGCCAGCAGGCCCCCAAACAGTTATGGCTACAATGAGCAGTTCTTC	CASRPPNSYGYNEQFF
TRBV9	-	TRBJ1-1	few	TGTGCCAGCAGCGCATTACAGGGCAGGGCTGAAGCTTTCTTT	CASSALQGRAEAFF
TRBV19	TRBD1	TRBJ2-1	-	TGTGCCAGTAGTATCCTCCAGGGGGCGAGGCGCAATGAGCAGTTCTTC	CASSILQGARRNEQFF
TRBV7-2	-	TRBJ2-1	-	TGTGCCAGCAATCCGGGATCCCCGTCTAATGAGCAGTTCTTC	CASNPGSPSNEQFF
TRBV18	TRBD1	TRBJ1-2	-	TGTGCCAGCTCACCAGCAGACAGGGCCCCTAACTATGGCTACACCTTC	CASSPADRAPNYGYTF
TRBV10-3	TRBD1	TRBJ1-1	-	TGTGCCATCAGGCCGGGACAGGGGGCTGAAGCTTTCTTT	CAIRPGQGAEAFF